This TCR beta chain is from a study of blood T cell repertoires in COVID-19. Study background: Researchers got acute and convalescent COVID-19 samples from the United States, Italy and Spain. PBMCs, B-cell-depleted T cells, or T cells were the source of the cDNA or gDNA that made up the material.

In the study's own analysis: The authors estimated nucleated cell counts from reference gene primer amplification. The method was immunoSEQ multiplex PCR; TCRdb's version includes in-frame clones alone and lacks a portion of them. V and J calls and clone size are as listed in that table; D and trimming were resolved from the DNA. The sample includes hundreds of thousands of clones, roughly 80% seen only once; the top ten take 7.9%. Germline loops: CDR1 SGHVS, CDR2 FQNEAQ. The V segment lost 8 bases and the J segment 4 bases; nucleotides outside the gene matches: 3. This CDR3 is 14 amino acids long. V usage is TRBV7-8 and J usage is TRBJ2-2, with 11 bases identical to TRBD2. The sequencing input was peripheral blood. The TCR originated in a woman of 80 years or more with acute or convalescent COVID-19. The CDR3 nucleotides are TGTGCCAGCGGCGGACTAGCGGGCACCGGGGAGCTGTTTTTT. It codes for CASGGLAGTGELFF.